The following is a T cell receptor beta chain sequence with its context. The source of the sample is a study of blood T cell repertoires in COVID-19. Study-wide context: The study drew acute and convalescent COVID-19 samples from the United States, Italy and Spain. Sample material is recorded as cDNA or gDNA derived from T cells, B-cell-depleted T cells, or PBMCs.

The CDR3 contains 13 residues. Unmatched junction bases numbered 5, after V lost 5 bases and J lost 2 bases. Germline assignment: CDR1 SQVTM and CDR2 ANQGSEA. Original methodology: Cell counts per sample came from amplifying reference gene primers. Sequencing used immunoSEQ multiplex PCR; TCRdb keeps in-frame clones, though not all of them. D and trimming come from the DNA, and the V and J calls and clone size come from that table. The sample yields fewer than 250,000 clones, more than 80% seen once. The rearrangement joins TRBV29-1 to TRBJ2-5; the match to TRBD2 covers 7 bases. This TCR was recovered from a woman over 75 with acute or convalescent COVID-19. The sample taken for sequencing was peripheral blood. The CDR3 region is CSVQLAVQETQYF. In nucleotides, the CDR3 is TGCAGCGTTCAGCTAGCGGTGCAAGAGACCCAGTACTTC.